The present T cell receptor (beta chain) was sequenced within a study of blood T cell repertoires in COVID-19 (dated by TCRdb to the early 2020s). A note on the overall study: Samples from collaborators originated in the United States, Italy and Spain and spanned both the acute and convalescent phases of COVID-19. The samples were drawn from two sources: the first 160 participants of the ongoing ImmuneRACE study, and 1,254 subjects contributed by 6 global collaborators. Where HLA class I and class II types were available, the types were taken from metadata supplied by the sample provider, not from assay-based typing. Nearly every sample came with metadata listing a de-identified subject ID, COVID-19 status, age in years and sex. The material from the prospective study consisted of cDNA or gDNA derived from T cells, B-cell-depleted T cells, or PBMCs. The repertoires were made available in a free public database intended to serve as a resource for research on the immune response to SARS-CoV-2. The dataset comprised deeply sampled blood TCRbeta repertoires from subjects exposed to, actively infected with, or recovered from COVID-19. Beyond this particular receptor, the publication reports: The amount of clinical and demographic metadata varied by source and participant and was provided uncurated.

Worth noting for this clone: There is no known antigen for this receptor. The record has no base qualities; no much larger clone is one base away.

CDR1 and CDR2, per the germline V gene (reference sequence), are LNHDA and SQIVND. A distance of 14 bases separates the germline ends of V and J, which lose 8 bases and 6 bases respectively. From cysteine to phenylalanine, the CDR3 is 13 amino acids long. CDR3 DNA only is kept here, 39 bases in frame from base 1. TCRbeta CDR3 regions were amplified from genomic DNA by means of the immunoSEQ Assay, a bias-controlled multiplex PCR. The source study handled its data this way. The number of nucleated cells in each sample was estimated from the amplification of reference gene primers within the assay. To quantify the absolute abundance of each unique TCRbeta CDR3 rearrangement, sequence reads were collapsed and filtered. Productive Simpson clonality was computed per sample as the square root of Simpson's diversity index over productive rearrangements. In TCRdb, the immuneACCESS table is reduced to in-frame sequences with V and J assigned. These tables do not hold every clone; where another copy was compared, an unresolved V gene accounts for under half, and the others remain unexplained. V, J and clone size derive from that table, while D and trimming were established from the DNA sequence. This sample holds some 83,000 clones; 87% were observed only once. About 5.3% of the sample goes to the ten largest clones.

The collaborating institutions used their own protocols to collect whole blood in K2EDTA tubes. Collaborator samples were shipped for TCRbeta analysis as frozen whole blood, isolated PBMCs, or DNA extracted from either sample type. Recombination joined TRBV19 with TRBJ2-1, and the D gene may be TRBD1, 8 bases matching. The clonotype comes from a woman older than 75 with active or convalescent COVID-19. The sequencing sample was made of peripheral blood. CDR3 reads: CASWTGRANEQFF. The bases are TGTGCCAGTTGGACAGGGAGGGCCAATGAGCAGTTCTTC.